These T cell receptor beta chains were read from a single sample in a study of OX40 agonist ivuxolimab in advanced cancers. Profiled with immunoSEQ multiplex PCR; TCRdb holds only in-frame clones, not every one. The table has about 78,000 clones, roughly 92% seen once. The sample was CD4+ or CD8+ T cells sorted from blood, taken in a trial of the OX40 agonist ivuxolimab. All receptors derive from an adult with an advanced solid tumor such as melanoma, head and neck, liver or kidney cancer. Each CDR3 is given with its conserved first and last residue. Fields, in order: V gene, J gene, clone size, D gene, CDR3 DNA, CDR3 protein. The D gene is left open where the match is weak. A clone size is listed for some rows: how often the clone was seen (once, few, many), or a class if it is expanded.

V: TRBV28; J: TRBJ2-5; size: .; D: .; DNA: TGTGCCAGCGGGAGAGGGAGAGGAGAGACCCAGTACTTC; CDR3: CASGRGRGETQYF
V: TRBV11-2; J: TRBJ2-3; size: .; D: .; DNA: TGTGCCAGCAGCTTAGGCCCACAGCCAGGGGGCACAGATACGCAGTATTTT; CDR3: CASSLGPQPGGTDTQYF
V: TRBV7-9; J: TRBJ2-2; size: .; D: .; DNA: TGTGCCAGCAGCCGAAGTCACACCGGGGAGCTGTTTTTT; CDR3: CASSRSHTGELFF
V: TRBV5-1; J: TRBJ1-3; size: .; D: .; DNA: TGCGCCAGCAGCCTGCAGGGGCCTGGAAACACCATATATTTT; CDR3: CASSLQGPGNTIYF
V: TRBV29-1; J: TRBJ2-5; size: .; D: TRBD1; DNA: TGCAGCGCCCGAATGGACAGGGCTCTTTACTTC; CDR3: CSARMDRALYF
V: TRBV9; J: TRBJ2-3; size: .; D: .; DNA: TGTGCCAGCAGCGCAAGTCGGGATACGCAGTATTTT; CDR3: CASSASRDTQYF
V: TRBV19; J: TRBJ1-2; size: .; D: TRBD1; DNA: TGTGCCAGTAGTATGGGACAGGGGAACGGTGGCTACACCTTC; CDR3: CASSMGQGNGGYTF
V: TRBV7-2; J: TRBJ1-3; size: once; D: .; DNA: TGTGCCAGCAGCTTAGCTGGAGTGAGCTCTGGAAACACCATATATTTT; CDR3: CASSLAGVSSGNTIYF
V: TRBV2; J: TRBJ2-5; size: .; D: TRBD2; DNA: TGTGCCAGCAGCAAAACTAGCGGGGGATCAGAGACCCAGTACTTC; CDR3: CASSKTSGGSETQYF
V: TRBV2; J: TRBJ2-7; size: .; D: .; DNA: TGTGCCAGCCGCATCGCCAACCAGCAGTACTTC; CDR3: CASRIANQQYF
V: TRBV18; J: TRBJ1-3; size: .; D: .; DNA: TGTGCCAGCTCACCAGGGTGGTCCCTCTCTGGAAACACCATATATTTT; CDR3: CASSPGWSLSGNTIYF
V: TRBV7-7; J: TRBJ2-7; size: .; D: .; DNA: TGTGCTAGCAGCCCCGCCGGGGCTTCCTCCTACGAGCAGTACTTC; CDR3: CASSPAGASSYEQYF
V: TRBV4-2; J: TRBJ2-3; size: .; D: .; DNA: TGTGCCAGCAGCCTCTCAAATGGAGATACGCAGTATTTT; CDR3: CASSLSNGDTQYF
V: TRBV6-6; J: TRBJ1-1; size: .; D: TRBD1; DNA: TGTGCCAGCAGTTATCCGGGGGACAGGGGCTCTGAAGCTTTCTTT; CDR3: CASSYPGDRGSEAFF
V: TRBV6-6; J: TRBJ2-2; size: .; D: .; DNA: TGTGCCAGCAGGCAGGGGTCCAACACCGGGGAGCTGTTTTTT; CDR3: CASRQGSNTGELFF
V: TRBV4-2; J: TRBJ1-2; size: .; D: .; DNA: TGTGCCAGCAGCCAAGATGAGGCAGGGAGCGGCTACACCTTC; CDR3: CASSQDEAGSGYTF
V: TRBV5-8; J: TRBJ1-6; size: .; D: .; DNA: TGTGCCAGCAGCTTGGGACAGCCCTATAATTCACCCCTCCACTTT; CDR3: CASSLGQPYNSPLHF
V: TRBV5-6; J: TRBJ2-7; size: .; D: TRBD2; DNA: TGTGCCAGCAGCACTGGACTAGCGAGCTCCTACGAGCAGTACTTC; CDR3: CASSTGLASSYEQYF
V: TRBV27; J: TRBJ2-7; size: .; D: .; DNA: TGTGCCAGCACCCAGCGGACGGGGTCCTACGAGCAGTACTTC; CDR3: CASTQRTGSYEQYF
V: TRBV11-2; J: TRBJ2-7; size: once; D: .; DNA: TGTGCCAGCAGCCCTTTGAGGGACCAAACCTACGAGCAGTACTTC; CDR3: CASSPLRDQTYEQYF
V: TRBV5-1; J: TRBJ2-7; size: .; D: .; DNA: TGCGCCAGCAGCTTGGACGGGAACTCCTACGAGCAGTACTTC; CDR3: CASSLDGNSYEQYF
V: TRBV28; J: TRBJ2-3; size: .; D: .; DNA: TGTGCCAGCAGTTTACAGGGAACCTCAGATACGCAGTATTTT; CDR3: CASSLQGTSDTQYF
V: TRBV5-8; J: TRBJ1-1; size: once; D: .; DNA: TGTGCCAGCAGCTTGCGGCCCGCAGCTTTCTTT; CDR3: CASSLRPAAFF
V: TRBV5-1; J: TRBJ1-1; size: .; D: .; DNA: TGCGCCAGCAGCTTGTTACAGGGTAACACTGAAGCTTTCTTT; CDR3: CASSLLQGNTEAFF
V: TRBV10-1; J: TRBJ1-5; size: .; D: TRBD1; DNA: TGCGCCAGCAGCCTGGACAGGGAAAAGAATCAGCCCCAGCATTTT; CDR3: CASSLDREKNQPQHF
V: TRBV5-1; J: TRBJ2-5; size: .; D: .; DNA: TGCGCCAGCAGCTTAGGTCAGAGAAGAGAGACCCAGTACTTC; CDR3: CASSLGQRRETQYF
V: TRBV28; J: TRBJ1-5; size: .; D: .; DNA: TGTGCCAGCAGTCCAGGGATTAGCAATCAGCCCCAGCATTTT; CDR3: CASSPGISNQPQHF
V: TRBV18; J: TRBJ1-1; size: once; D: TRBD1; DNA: TGTGCCAGCTCACCCGACAGGGTTAAGACTGAAGCTTTCTTT; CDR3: CASSPDRVKTEAFF
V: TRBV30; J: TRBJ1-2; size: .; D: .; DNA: TGTGCCTGGAGTCCCCGGGACGGCTCCCGTGTCCCTAACTATGGCTACACCTTC; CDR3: CAWSPRDGSRVPNYGYTF
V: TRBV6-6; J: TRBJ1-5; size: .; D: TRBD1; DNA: TGTGCCAGCAGTTACGGGCAGGGGGAGACCCAGCCCCAGCATTTT; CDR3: CASSYGQGETQPQHF
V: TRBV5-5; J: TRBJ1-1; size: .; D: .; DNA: TGTGCCAGCAGCTCACAAAACAGGGTGAACACTGAAGCTTTCTTT; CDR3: CASSSQNRVNTEAFF
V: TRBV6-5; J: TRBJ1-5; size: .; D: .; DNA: TGTGCCAGCAGTTTTATCGGGCAACAGCCCCAGCATTTT; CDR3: CASSFIGQQPQHF
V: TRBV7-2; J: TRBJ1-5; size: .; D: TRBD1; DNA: TGTGCCAGCAGCCCTCATCAGGGGGTCAATCAGCCCCAGCATTTT; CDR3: CASSPHQGVNQPQHF
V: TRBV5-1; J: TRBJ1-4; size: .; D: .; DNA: TGCGCCAGCAGCTTGAACGGTCAGGGATCGGATGAAAAACTGTTTTTT; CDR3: CASSLNGQGSDEKLFF
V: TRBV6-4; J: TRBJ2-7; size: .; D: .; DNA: TGTGCCAGCAGTGAAAATGGGGGTTGGAAGAACGAGCAGTACTTC; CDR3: CASSENGGWKNEQYF
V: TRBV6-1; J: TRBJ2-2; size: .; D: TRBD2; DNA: TGTGCCACATACTCGACTAGCGGGGCGTCCGGGGAGCTGTTTTTT; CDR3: CATYSTSGASGELFF
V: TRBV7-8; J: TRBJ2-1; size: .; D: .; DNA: TGTGCCAGCAGGCCCTTTGGCAATGAGCAGTTCTTC; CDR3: CASRPFGNEQFF
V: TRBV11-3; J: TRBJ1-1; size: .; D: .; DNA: TGTGCCAGCAGCCTCGACCTGAACACTGAAGCTTTCTTT; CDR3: CASSLDLNTEAFF
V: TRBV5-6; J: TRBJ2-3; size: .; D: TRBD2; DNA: TGTGCCAGCAGCTTGCAGGGACTAAGGGGAGATACGCAGTATTTT; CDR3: CASSLQGLRGDTQYF
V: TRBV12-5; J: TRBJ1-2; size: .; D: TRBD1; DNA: TGTGCTAGTGGCTGGGGACAGATCTATGGCTACACCTTC; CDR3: CASGWGQIYGYTF
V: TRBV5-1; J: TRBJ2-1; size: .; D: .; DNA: TGCGCCAGCAGCCCCTCCGAATCAGGGGAGCAGTTCTTC; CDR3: CASSPSESGEQFF
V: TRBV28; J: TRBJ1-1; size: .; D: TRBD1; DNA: TGTGCCAGCTCGGACAGGGACACTGAAGCTTTCTTT; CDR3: CASSDRDTEAFF
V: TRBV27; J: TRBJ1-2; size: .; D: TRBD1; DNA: TGTGCCAGCAGTTTAGGGTCAGGGGGCCGTAGTTATGGCTACACCTTC; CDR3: CASSLGSGGRSYGYTF
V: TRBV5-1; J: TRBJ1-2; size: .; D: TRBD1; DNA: TGCGCCAGCAGCCCGACAGGGGACTTCTATGGCTACACCTTC; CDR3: CASSPTGDFYGYTF
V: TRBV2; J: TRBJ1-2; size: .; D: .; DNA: TGTGCCAGCACGCCAGAGCCCTCTATGAGCTACACCTTC; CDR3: CASTPEPSMSYTF
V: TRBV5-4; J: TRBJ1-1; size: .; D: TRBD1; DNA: TGTGCCAGCACCGACAGGGGAAACACTGAAGCTTTCTTT; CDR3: CASTDRGNTEAFF
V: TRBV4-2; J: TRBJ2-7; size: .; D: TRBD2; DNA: TGTGCCAGCAGCCAAGACGAAGCGGGAGGTAACGAGCAGTACTTC; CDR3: CASSQDEAGGNEQYF
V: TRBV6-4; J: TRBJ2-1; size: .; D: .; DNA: TGTGCCAGCAGTAGGTGGGGAGGAACGAGCTCCTACAATGAGCAGTTCTTC; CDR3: CASSRWGGTSSYNEQFF
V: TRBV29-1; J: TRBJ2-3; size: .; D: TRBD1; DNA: TGCAGCGTTTCGGGCGGGACAGGGCCAGATACGCAGTATTTT; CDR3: CSVSGGTGPDTQYF
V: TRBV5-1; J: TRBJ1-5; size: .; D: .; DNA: TGCGCCAGCAGCTTCGGAGGTAGCAATCAGCCCCAGCATTTT; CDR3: CASSFGGSNQPQHF
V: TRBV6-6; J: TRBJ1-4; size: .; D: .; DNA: TGTGCCAGCAGAATCAGGGGAGGGGAGAAACTGTTTTTT; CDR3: CASRIRGGEKLFF
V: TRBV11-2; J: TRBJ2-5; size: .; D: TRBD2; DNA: TGTGCCAGCAGCTTTACCGGGGGGCAAGAGACCCAGTACTTC; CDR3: CASSFTGGQETQYF